The present T cell receptor beta chain was sequenced within a study of monozygotic twins with inflammatory bowel disease. The CDR3 is 13 residues long. The V gene's germline CDR1 is GTSNPN and CDR2 SVGIG (reference sequence). Regarding this clonotype: Its antigen is undetermined.

UMIs bearing a 6-nucleotide sample barcode were added through template switching. With the 5' RACE reads reprocessed, TCRdb shows one record per CDR3 protein and no DNA. Here the sample table reports approximately 380,000 distinct CDR3 sequences. Overall study results and limits: Clonotype overlap with others was lower in IBD patients than in healthy twins, a difference that was greatest with disease activity. Extra variability in the repertoires of patients may have come from differing immunosuppressive treatments. Discrimination among different T cell subtypes was not achievable.

This rearrangement joins TRBV30 to TRBJ2-7; TCRdb names TRBD1, which stays unverified in the absence of DNA. This receptor was taken from a human donor with ulcerative colitis or Crohn's disease, or a healthy co-twin of an affected twin (not recorded which). Sequencing input: blood. The CDR3 sequence: CAWRGASSYEQYF.